Included here is one T cell receptor beta chain sequence, with context. What it recognizes is unknown. A much larger clone differs from this one at a single base, so this may be a read error. Each CDR3 protein is one row after TCRdb ran MiXCR on the reads. Of around 300,000 distinct CDR3 sequences in the sample, under 30% were seen once. This sample is drawn from a study of T cell repertoires in cytomegalovirus infection. The overall study: CMV infection together with matching HLA type was indicated by public TCR beta signatures.

General study results and limits: Cumulative frequency (of public TCR beta family members) identified carriers of CMV plus the relevant HLA. Ex vivo, HLA-C-restricted CMV-specific TCR beta clonotypes prevailed over the rest of the response.

CDR3 length equals 12 residues. V lost 5 bases to trimming and J lost 10 bases, with 14 bases between them. Input material: PBMCs. The chain carries TRBV7-1 and TRBJ1-1, with D tentatively TRBD1 (6 bases). TRBV7-1 counts as an open reading frame of uncertain function. This TCR derives from a human donor in good health (CMV status not recorded). Some clones in this sample may be carry-over from other donors' samples. CDR3 region: CASSPTGAVAFF. The DNA of the CDR3 is TGTGCCAGCAGCCCGACAGGTGCTGTAGCTTTCTTT.